Presented here are 28 T cell receptor beta chains from one specimen sequenced in a study of T cells in localized non-small cell lung cancer. This table comes from immunoSEQ multiplex PCR, and its TCRdb copy is limited to in-frame clones, with some not included. Here the sample spans some 50,000 clones, more than 75% being singletons. Sequencing used PBMCs, obtained before any cancer treatment. The receptors here all came from a female donor with stage II lung adenocarcinoma.

The V call is TRBV2, the J call TRBJ2-1, with 15 positions matching TRBD2. CDR3 length: 14 amino acids. J gave up 6 bases and V 6 bases, and 0 bases lay outside the gene matches. Looked up from germline, CDR1 is SNHLY and CDR2 is FYNNEI. The CDR3 is CASRGLAGGNEQFF. In DNA form, the CDR3 reads TGTGCCAGCAGGGGACTAGCGGGGGGCAATGAGCAGTTCTTC.

The J gene is TRBJ1-1, the V gene TRBV6-1, with D possibly being TRBD1 (5 bases). Trimming removed 4 bases from V and 1 base from J, with 13 bases in between. The CDR3 consists of 15 residues. Germline-derived CDR1 and CDR2 are MNHNS and SASEGT. The CDR3 DNA follows: TGTGCCAGCAGTGCGGGGGACGACAGGAACACTGAAGCTTTCTTT. Translating gives CASSAGDDRNTEAFF.

The genes are TRBV7-8 and TRBJ2-3; D is unresolved. This CDR3 region has 13 residues. The germline V and J ends were trimmed by 3 bases and 1 base, with 5 bases remaining between them. Germline values: CDR1 SGHVS, CDR2 FQNEAQ. The DNA of the CDR3 is TGTGCCAGCAGCTTCCAGGGCACAGATACGCAGTATTTT. Amino acid sequence: CASSFQGTDTQYF.

This clone has a handful of counts. The V and J genes are TRBV7-9 and TRBJ2-2; TRBD2 aligns across 12 bases. Germline lookup yields CDR1 SEHNR and CDR2 FQNEAQ (reference sequence). The trim removed 5 bases at V and 5 bases at J, leaving 15 bases unmatched. The CDR3 runs 19 residues. The CDR3 loop is CASSPNSGLAGLVTGELFF. The CDR3 nucleotides read TGTGCCAGCAGCCCTAACTCAGGACTAGCGGGGTTGGTTACCGGGGAGCTGTTTTTT.

This chain connects TRBV25-1 to TRBJ1-1; no clear D gene. CDR1 is MGHDK, CDR2 SYGVNS, per germline. Trimming removed 5 bases at V and 8 bases at J, with 12 bases between. This CDR3 is 12 amino acids long. The CDR3: CASSSRDAEAFF. CDR3 in DNA: TGTGCCAGCAGTTCGCGCGACGCCGAAGCTTTCTTT.

The rearrangement uses TRBV10-2 and TRBJ2-2; 7 bases agree with TRBD2. The length of the CDR3 is 17 residues. Unmatched junction bases numbered 12, after V lost 2 bases and J lost 6 bases. Germline V gene lookup returns CDR1 WSHSY and CDR2 SAAADI. DNA for the CDR3: TGCGCCAGCAGTGAGAGTTTTTGGGGGGGGAGATCCGGGGAGCTGTTTTTT. Amino acid sequence: CASSESFWGGRSGELFF.

The gene calls are TRBV19 and TRBJ2-2; D perhaps matches TRBD1 (6 bases). Trimming removed 5 bases from V and 0 bases from J, with 16 bases in between. The CDR3 extends over 17 amino acids. Germline V lookup: CDR1 LNHDA, CDR2 SQIVND (reference sequence). DNA for the CDR3: TGTGCCAGTAGTTCGACCTTAGGGACATCGAACACCGGGGAGCTGTTTTTT. Its translation: CASSSTLGTSNTGELFF.

The chain recombines TRBV27 with TRBJ2-7, with TRBD1 as a possible D gene (5 bases). The CDR3 is 16 residues long. CDR1 MNHEY and CDR2 SMNVEV come from the germline V gene (reference sequence). V was shortened by 0 bases and J by 3 bases, with 15 bases between the two germline ends. CDR3 region: CASSLSSDIPVYEQYF. The CDR3, as DNA: TGTGCCAGCAGTTTATCGTCGGACATACCCGTCTACGAGCAGTACTTC.

The chain has TRBV7-9 and TRBJ1-2; TRBD1 might be the D (5 bases). Germline V gene sequence: CDR1 SEHNR, CDR2 FQNEAQ (reference sequence). Trimming took off 8 bases at V and 3 bases at J, with 13 bases between the two ends. The length of the CDR3 is 13 residues. The DNA of the CDR3 is TGTGCCAGCCGGGACTCACGGGACTATGGCTACACCTTC. Amino acid sequence: CASRDSRDYGYTF.

The chain is built from TRBV7-9 and TRBJ2-7, with unresolved D. CDR1 and CDR2 from the germline V gene are SEHNR and FQNEAQ (reference sequence). CDR3 size: 13 residues. V was pared by 1 base and J by 8 bases, with 12 bases between. The CDR3 DNA sequence: TGTGCCAGCAGCTTAGTGGGCAGTTATCAGCAGTACTTC. Translating gives CASSLVGSYQQYF.

CDR3 protein: CASSPPGTPRESGELFF. CDR3 coding DNA: TGTGCCAGCAGCCCACCGGGAACTCCACGGGAATCAGGGGAGCTGTTTTTT. The chain combines TRBV21-1 with TRBJ2-2; the DNA was not used to check the table's D call, TRBD2. TRBV21-1 is listed as a pseudogene. CDR3 length: 17 amino acids.

The chain's CDR3 is CASSLTHSSYEQYF. CDR3 nucleotides: TGTGCCAGCAGTCTGACACATAGCTCCTACGAGCAGTACTTC. V is TRBV2 and J is TRBJ2-7; unclear D gene. The CDR3 contains 14 residues. Germline-derived CDR1 and CDR2 are SNHLY and FYNNEI. V dropped 5 bases and J dropped 0 bases, with 11 bases sitting between them.

This clone was picked up a small number of times. This chain joins TRBV21-1 and TRBJ2-1; the table's TRBD1 call for D was not verified on the DNA. TRBV21-1 is annotated as a pseudogene. CDR3 length: 17 residues. The CDR3 reads CASTNYGGTESYNEQFF. The CDR3 DNA is TGTGCCAGCACTAACTATGGTGGGACAGAGAGCTACAATGAGCAGTTCTTC.

This chain uses TRBV2 with TRBJ1-6; tentatively, D is TRBD1 (5 bases). The V and J ends lost 1 base and 7 bases respectively, with 8 bases between them. Germline V gene data show CDR1 as SNHLY and CDR2 as FYNNEI. The length of the CDR3 is 14 residues. As DNA, the CDR3 is TGTGCCAGCAGTGAAGGACAGTGGAATTCACCCCTCCACTTT. It is translated as CASSEGQWNSPLHF.

This chain links TRBV5-1 with TRBJ1-1; TRBD1 might be the D (6 bases). Between the trimmed V and J ends, which lost 4 bases and 7 bases, there was a span of 17 bases. Germline V CDR1 and CDR2: SGHRS, YFSETQ. The CDR3 is 14 amino acids. The CDR3: CASSGWDTGYEAFF. CDR3 nucleotide sequence: TGCGCCAGCAGCGGATGGGACACGGGTTATGAAGCTTTCTTT. The full variable domain, completed using reference TRBV5-1 and TRBJ1-1, is KAGVTQTPRYLIKTRGQQVTLSCSPISGHRSVSWYQQTPGQGLQFLFEYFSETQRNKGNFPGRFSGRQFSNSRSEMNVSTLELGDSALYLCASSGWDTGYEAFFGQGTRLTVV.

This clone came up once. The chain carries TRBV30 and TRBJ1-3; tentative D call: TRBD1 (5 bases). Looked up from germline, CDR1 is GTSNPN and CDR2 is SVGIG (reference sequence). CDR3 size: 13 residues. V lost 4 bases to trimming and J lost 9 bases, with 16 bases between them. CDR3 residues: CAWNRDQAATIYF. CDR3 bases: TGTGCCTGGAACCGGGACCAAGCCGCCACCATATATTTT.

The chain joins TRBV10-3 to TRBJ2-6; D not resolved. The CDR3 spans 13 residues. Germline lookup yields CDR1 ENHRY and CDR2 SYGVKD. The germline V and J ends were trimmed by 10 bases and 0 bases, with 7 bases remaining between them. The CDR3 bases are TGTGCCACCGCAAACTCTGGGGCCAACGTCCTGACTTTC. Its translation: CATANSGANVLTF.

This chain links TRBV2 with TRBJ1-1, with TRBD1 matching 8 bases. Germline assignment: CDR1 SNHLY and CDR2 FYNNEI. The CDR3 is 13 amino acids. The trim removed 11 bases at V and 0 bases at J, leaving 5 bases unmatched. The DNA of the CDR3 is TGTGCCCGATGGGACAGGATGAACACTGAAGCTTTCTTT. Translated, it gives CARWDRMNTEAFF. Full variable domain (outside the CDR3, taken from reference TRBV2 and TRBJ1-1): EPEVTQTPSHQVTQMGQEVILRCVPISNHLYFYWYRQILGQKVEFLVSFYNNEISEKSEIFDDQFSVERPDGSNFTLKIRSTKLEDSAMYFCARWDRMNTEAFFGQGTRLTVV.

This chain links TRBV5-1 with TRBJ2-7; D tentatively reads TRBD1 or TRBD2 (5 bases each). The CDR3 is 14 residues long. CDR1 and CDR2 from the germline V gene are SGHRS and YFSETQ. Trimming stripped 2 bases from V and 7 bases from J, with 16 bases between. The CDR3: CASSLPGTADEQYF. CDR3 DNA: TGCGCCAGCAGCTTACCCGGGACGGCGGATGAGCAGTACTTC.

This clone was picked up a small number of times. Compared with germline, one end of the junction differs, possibly owing to a read error. V and J are TRBV7-9 and TRBJ1-1; possibly TRBD1 for D (6 bases). The length of the CDR3 is 10 residues. CDR1 and CDR2 from the germline V gene are SEHNR and FQNEAQ (reference sequence). The CDR3 protein is CASSYRETLF. DNA of the CDR3: TGTGCCAGCAGCTACAGGGAGACGCTCTTT.

The genes are TRBV6-5 and TRBJ1-2, with D maybe TRBD1 (6 bases). Looked up from germline, CDR1 is MNHEY and CDR2 is SVGAGI. V lost 2 bases to trimming and J lost 3 bases, with 7 bases between them. The CDR3 loop spans 13 amino acids. For the CDR3, the DNA is TGTGCCAGCAGTTACGCAGGGGACTATGGCTACACCTTC. It codes for CASSYAGDYGYTF.

This clone was observed a single time. CDR3 amino acids: CASSERRSTPFSNQPQHF. DNA for the CDR3: TGTGCCAGCAGTGAACGACGCTCAACTCCCTTCAGCAATCAGCCCCAGCATTTT. The chain couples TRBV6-1 to TRBJ1-5; D gene unclear. Germline lookup yields CDR1 MNHNS and CDR2 SASEGT. The CDR3 sequence is 18 residues long. The V and J ends lost 2 bases and 1 base respectively, with 18 bases between them.

This chain connects TRBV6-4 to TRBJ1-2, with a weak D call TRBD1 (5 bases). This CDR3 comprises 15 residues. Germline CDR1 and CDR2: MRHNA and SNTAGT. V dropped 7 bases and J dropped 4 bases, with 19 bases sitting between them. CDR3 sequence (DNA): TGTGCCAGCACAGGGAAAGGACCGTTCGGCTATGGCTACACCTTC. This translates into CASTGKGPFGYGYTF.

V and J are TRBV5-4 and TRBJ2-3; possibly TRBD1 for D (5 bases). CDR3 length: 13 amino acids. V lost 0 bases, J lost 4 bases, and 6 bases lay in between. The germline CDR1 and CDR2 sequences are SGHNT and YYREEE (reference sequence). Here the CDR3 DNA reads TGTGCCAGCAGCTTGGCAGGGCCAGATACGCAGTATTTT. This gives the protein CASSLAGPDTQYF.

The chain employs TRBV6-1 and TRBJ2-2; D is undetermined. V was pared by 7 bases and J by 7 bases, with 16 bases between. The length of the CDR3 is 14 residues. Per the germline V gene, CDR1 is MNHNS and CDR2 is SASEGT. Written as DNA, the CDR3 is TGTGCCAGCACCATAAATTACTCGGACGGGGAGCTGTTTTTT. Residues: CASTINYSDGELFF.

This chain uses TRBV19 with TRBJ2-5; 7 nucleotides agree with TRBD2. J was trimmed by 5 bases and V by 4 bases; bases with no gene match: 7. Germline-derived CDR1 and CDR2 are LNHDA and SQIVND (reference sequence). This CDR3 region has 14 residues. The CDR3 DNA reads as TGTGCCAGTAGTAGCATACTAGCGCATGAGACCCAGTACTTC. Translation: CASSSILAHETQYF. Together with reference TRBV19 and TRBJ2-5, the CDR3 gives the full variable domain: DGGITQSPKYLFRKEGQNVTLSCEQNLNHDAMYWYRQDPGQGLRLIYYSQIVNDFQKGDIAEGYSVSREKKESFPLTVTSAQKNPTAFYLCASSSILAHETQYFGPGTRLLVL.

The rearrangement joins TRBV6-1 to TRBJ1-1; tentatively, D is TRBD1 (6 bases). The CDR3 totals 15 residues. Per germline, CDR1 MNHNS and CDR2 SASEGT. The ends were cut back, 6 bases at V and 3 bases at J, with 17 bases in the middle. The CDR3 reads CASRGLQGPYTEAFF. The CDR3 region has the DNA TGTGCCAGCAGGGGTTTACAGGGACCCTACACTGAAGCTTTCTTT.

The chain carries TRBV29-1 and TRBJ2-7, with 8 bases aligning to TRBD2. Germline-derived CDR1 and CDR2 are SQVTM and ANQGSEA. V dropped 6 bases and J dropped 3; count of bases not matched to a gene: 10. This CDR3 comprises 14 residues. In nucleotides, the CDR3 is TGCAGCGTCAAAGCGGGGGCGGGCTTCTACGAGCAGTACTTC. This sequence encodes CSVKAGAGFYEQYF.